Listed below are T cell receptor beta chains from one sample, sequenced in a study of shared clonotypes between healthy human individuals. Measured with immunoSEQ multiplex PCR; TCRdb has only the in-frame clones, and not every one. The top ten hold 0.095% to 0.12% of the sample, which has roughly 590,000 clones, roughly 95% seen once. The sample comprised naive CD8+ T cells sorted from blood. The receptors were gathered from a young woman in good health. CDR3s include the opening cysteine and the closing phenylalanine or tryptophan. A D gene is named only where the DNA matches it firmly. Rows give clone size only sometimes, using once, few, many, or a class for an expanded clone.

size	V	D	J	CDR3	DNA
NA	TRBV11-2	NA	TRBJ2-3	CASSPHPSQGTDTQYF	TGTGCCAGCAGCCCCCACCCGAGCCAAGGCACAGATACGCAGTATTTT
NA	TRBV5-1	TRBD1	TRBJ2-7	CASRWDSTYEQYF	TGCGCCAGCAGGTGGGACAGTACCTACGAGCAGTACTTC
NA	TRBV13	NA	TRBJ2-7	CASSKTAYEQYF	TGTGCCAGCAGCAAAACAGCGTACGAGCAGTACTTC
NA	TRBV4-1	NA	TRBJ1-2	CASSQAGEAYGYTF	TGCGCCAGCAGCCAAGCAGGCGAAGCCTATGGCTACACCTTC
NA	TRBV27	TRBD1	TRBJ2-7	CASRPAAGGYEQYF	TGTGCCAGCAGACCAGCCGCAGGGGGCTACGAGCAGTACTTC
NA	TRBV7-9	NA	TRBJ2-1	CASSLMGNGEQFF	TGTGCCAGCAGCTTAATGGGTAACGGTGAGCAGTTCTTC
NA	TRBV27	NA	TRBJ2-7	CASSPGTDYEQYF	TGTGCCAGCAGCCCCGGGACTGATTACGAGCAGTACTTC
NA	TRBV7-9	NA	TRBJ2-7	CASSPGGPYEQYF	TGTGCCAGCAGCCCGGGCGGACCCTACGAGCAGTACTTC
NA	TRBV14	TRBD2	TRBJ2-7	CASSQEAGVLYEQYF	TGTGCCAGCAGCCAAGAAGCGGGAGTCCTTTACGAGCAGTACTTC
NA	TRBV27	NA	TRBJ1-5	CASSFSGSNQPQHF	TGTGCCAGCAGTTTTTCAGGGAGCAATCAGCCCCAGCATTTT
NA	TRBV19	TRBD2	TRBJ2-1	CASMLAGVYNEQFF	TGTGCCAGTATGCTAGCGGGAGTCTACAATGAGCAGTTCTTC
NA	TRBV7-3	NA	TRBJ2-2	CASSFSGGIGSGELFF	TGTGCCAGCAGCTTTTCCGGGGGTATTGGTTCCGGGGAGCTGTTTTTT
NA	TRBV5-4	NA	TRBJ2-3	CASSTRTDPDTQYF	TGTGCCAGCAGCACTCGCACGGACCCAGATACGCAGTATTTT
NA	TRBV19	NA	TRBJ2-7	CASKETLHASYEQYF	TGTGCCAGTAAGGAGACTCTTCATGCTTCCTACGAGCAGTACTTC
NA	TRBV28	NA	TRBJ1-5	CASSSGGWEPQHF	TGTGCCAGCAGCTCGGGCGGGTGGGAGCCCCAGCATTTT
NA	TRBV28	TRBD1	TRBJ2-7	CASSGDSPYEQYF	TGTGCCAGCAGTGGGGACAGCCCCTACGAGCAGTACTTC
once	TRBV4-1	TRBD1	TRBJ2-7	CASSQDPGQGNEQYF	TGCGCCAGCAGCCAAGACCCGGGACAGGGGAACGAGCAGTACTTC
NA	TRBV11-2	NA	TRBJ2-5	CASSNGPPLYF	TGTGCCAGCAGCAACGGGCCGCCACTCTACTTC
NA	TRBV5-6	NA	TRBJ2-7	CASSFSPQGSYEQYF	TGTGCCAGCAGCTTCAGTCCCCAGGGGTCCTACGAGCAGTACTTC
once	TRBV5-1	TRBD2	TRBJ2-1	CASRDTSGSSYNEQFF	TGCGCCAGCCGAGATACTAGCGGCAGTTCCTACAATGAGCAGTTCTTC
NA	TRBV2	NA	TRBJ2-7	CASSDRVGGAYEQHF	TGTGCCAGCAGTGATAGGGTGGGCGGAGCATACGAGCAGCACTTC
NA	TRBV7-2	TRBD2	TRBJ2-1	CATLLAGGKLNEQFF	TGTGCCACCCTGTTAGCGGGAGGGAAGCTCAATGAGCAGTTCTTC
NA	TRBV5-6	TRBD2	TRBJ2-1	CASSSLGLAGDNEQFF	TGTGCCAGCAGCTCCCTAGGACTAGCGGGGGACAATGAGCAGTTCTTC
NA	TRBV5-6	NA	TRBJ2-7	CASSLGTHEQYF	TGTGCCAGCAGCTTGGGGACCCACGAGCAGTACTTC
NA	TRBV28	NA	TRBJ1-1	CASSFRIDTEAFF	TGTGCCAGCAGTTTCAGGATAGACACTGAAGCTTTCTTT
NA	TRBV4-1	NA	TRBJ1-5	CASSQVGGLGQPQHF	TGCGCCAGCAGCCAAGTCGGGGGGCTGGGTCAGCCCCAGCATTTT
NA	TRBV11-2	TRBD1	TRBJ1-5	CASSAGQGAQPQHF	TGTGCCAGCAGCGCCGGACAGGGGGCTCAGCCCCAGCATTTT
NA	TRBV28	TRBD1	TRBJ2-1	CASLGTGGSNEQFF	TGTGCCAGCCTTGGGACAGGGGGGTCCAATGAGCAGTTCTTC
NA	TRBV19	TRBD2	TRBJ2-1	CASSIDLPNWTSGRGFNEQFF	TGTGCCAGTAGTATAGACCTCCCGAACTGGACTAGCGGGAGGGGTTTCAATGAGCAGTTCTTC
NA	TRBV5-1	NA	TRBJ2-7	CASSLGGYEQYF	TGCGCCAGCAGCTTAGGGGGCTACGAGCAGTACTTC
NA	TRBV28	NA	TRBJ2-7	CASSLSGGVYEQYF	TGTGCCAGCAGTTTATCGGGGGGCGTCTACGAGCAGTACTTC
NA	TRBV5-1	TRBD1	TRBJ2-1	CASSLGPGGYNEQFF	TGCGCCAGCAGCTTGGGTCCAGGGGGCTACAATGAGCAGTTCTTC
NA	TRBV6-5	NA	TRBJ2-3	CASSYSERPTDTQYF	TGTGCCAGCAGTTACTCGGAGCGGCCCACAGATACGCAGTATTTT
NA	TRBV29-1	NA	TRBJ2-1	CSVGGVNYNEQFF	TGCAGCGTTGGCGGGGTTAACTACAATGAGCAGTTCTTC
once	TRBV7-8	NA	TRBJ2-1	CASMEGPLSSYNEQFF	TGTGCCAGCATGGAGGGCCCCCTCAGCTCCTACAATGAGCAGTTCTTC
NA	TRBV5-4	NA	TRBJ2-7	CASSQGPLYEQYF	TGTGCCAGCAGCCAAGGGCCTCTCTACGAGCAGTACTTC
once	TRBV28	NA	TRBJ1-1	CASSFFTFNTEAFF	TGTGCCAGCAGTTTTTTTACATTCAACACTGAAGCTTTCTTT
NA	TRBV4-1	NA	TRBJ1-1	CASSQETSWTEKNTEAFF	TGCGCCAGCAGCCAAGAAACCTCGTGGACAGAGAAGAACACTGAAGCTTTCTTT
NA	TRBV10-1	TRBD2	TRBJ2-3	CASSEFTSGRDTQYF	TGCGCCAGCAGTGAGTTCACGAGCGGGAGAGATACGCAGTATTTT
NA	TRBV28	TRBD2	TRBJ2-3	CASASKREDTDTQYF	TGTGCCAGCGCAAGTAAGCGGGAGGACACAGATACGCAGTATTTT
NA	TRBV15	NA	TRBJ2-3	CATSRVREPGTQYF	TGTGCCACCAGCAGAGTGCGGGAACCGGGTACGCAGTATTTT
NA	TRBV7-8	TRBD2	TRBJ2-1	CASRRTSGSYNEQFF	TGTGCCAGCAGGAGGACTAGCGGGTCCTACAATGAGCAGTTCTTC
NA	TRBV28	TRBD2	TRBJ2-1	CASSFSGLAEQFF	TGTGCCAGCAGTTTCTCGGGACTAGCGGAGCAGTTCTTC
NA	TRBV6-5	TRBD1	TRBJ2-7	CASSYDPAGGINEQYF	TGTGCCAGCAGTTACGACCCCGCAGGGGGCATAAACGAGCAGTACTTC
NA	TRBV4-1	TRBD1	TRBJ2-7	CASSLRQGATYEQYF	TGCGCCAGCAGCCTGCGGCAGGGGGCAACCTACGAGCAGTACTTC
NA	TRBV19	NA	TRBJ2-7	CASSGSVDSYEQYF	TGTGCCAGTAGTGGGTCTGTCGATTCCTACGAGCAGTACTTC
once	TRBV2	TRBD1	TRBJ2-1	CASIEMPGQGDNEQFF	TGTGCCAGCATAGAAATGCCGGGACAGGGGGACAATGAGCAGTTCTTC
NA	TRBV9	NA	TRBJ1-3	CASSVDGVSGNTIYF	TGTGCCAGCAGCGTAGATGGGGTATCTGGAAACACCATATATTTT